The entry below describes one T cell receptor beta chain. The junction departs from germline at one end; a sequencing error may be responsible. This entry comes from a study of blood T cells in healthy people across ages. Germline-derived CDR1 and CDR2 are SGHRS and YFSETQ. The CDR3 extends over 16 amino acids. It was with a sample-barcoded 5' primer and a J-beta primer mix that a second PCR of roughly 6 to 11 cycles was run. TCRdb re-called the 5' RACE reads through MiXCR, storing one row per CDR3 protein. This sample carries around 1,700,000 distinct CDR3 sequences, about 28% of them seen once, and the ten largest clones take 7.7%.

Source material: blood. The chain couples TRBV5-1 to TRBJ2-3; D possibly corresponds to TRBD2 (5 bases). The receptor was derived from a woman between 25 and 40 years old in good health. This chain's CDR3 is CASSLSGEPNTYTQYF. As DNA, the CDR3 is TGCGCCAGCAGCTTGTCTGGGGAGCCAAACACATATACGCAGTATTTT.